This T cell receptor (beta chain) was captured in a study of T-cell memory formation after mild COVID-19. To note about this clonotype: The antigen remains unidentified.

The CDR3 contains 15 residues. Germline trimming cut 0 bases from V and 1 base from J; bases unmatched to any gene: 3. Per germline, CDR1 SGHDT and CDR2 YYEEEE. Study-wide results and limits: Clones that contracted from day 15 to 85 were balanced CD4/CD8, while later expanders leaned CD4+. Day 37-peaking second-wave clones had unconfirmed SARS-CoV-2 specificity.

TCRdb reprocessed the 5' RACE reads with MiXCR, giving one entry per CDR3 protein. The table records over 50,000 distinct CDR3 sequences, over 9% of them present only once. This sequence originates from an adult woman who had mild COVID-19 (a few samples of this study predate the infection). Cell type and time point are not known. The chain combines TRBV5-6 with TRBJ1-2, with 7 bases lining up with TRBD1. Sample: PBMCs or a T cell subset sorted from them (not recorded which). The CDR3 region is CASSLETGFNYGYTF. In DNA, the CDR3 is TGTGCCAGCAGCTTGGAGACAGGGTTTAACTATGGCTACACCTTC.